Here is one TCR beta chain with its context. The antigen remains undetermined. A read error may account for a junction end that differs from germline. Sequenced by immunoSEQ multiplex PCR; TCRdb stores in-frame clones only, minus some. The table shows about 130,000 clones, with roughly 90% occurring only once. Germline V gives CDR1 SGHTA, CDR2 FQGTGA. The length of the CDR3 is 13 residues. The data are from a study of T cell responses to AZD1222 COVID-19 vaccine. Study information: The analysis combined second doses at about 4 or about 12 weeks. Study-wide results and caveats: Increased Spike-specific TCR breadth and depth were observed after two AZD1222 doses. Donor demographics were predominantly white British with a female majority; clonal diversity may be underestimated. At baseline, seropositivity was found in only six or seven AZD1222 recipients.

The clonotype comes from an adult in good health. The sequenced sample was peripheral blood, obtained on day 0 of AZD1222 vaccination. The gene calls are TRBV7-3 and TRBJ2-5, with D maybe TRBD1 (7 bases). The CDR3 DNA sequence: TGTGCCAGCAGCAGCAGGGGGGAAGAGACCCGGTACTTC. Translated, it gives CASSSRGEETRYF.